The next 32 T cell receptor beta chains were all read from a single sample in a study of kidney transplant recipient with SARS-CoV-2 infection. TCRdb used MiXCR to reprocess the reads, holding one entry per CDR3 protein. The data hold fewer than 250,000 distinct CDR3 sequences, with 29% observed a single time. Sequenced material: a blood sample, taken at baseline and on day 111 from a kidney transplant recipient. The receptors were sampled from a male patient aged 25-45 years who had COVID-19 and was a kidney transplant recipient. Some T cells could come from the graft donor.

This clonotype showed up many times. CDR3 sequence: CASRGLVSRKTYGYTF. The CDR3 coding sequence is TGTGCCAGCCGCGGCCTTGTCTCGCGAAAGACCTATGGCTACACCTTC. The chain has TRBV5-5 and TRBJ1-2; no reliable D call. The CDR3 consists of 16 residues. CDR1 is SGHKS and CDR2 is YYEKEE in the germline V gene (reference sequence). V was cut by 7 bases and J by 4 bases, with 23 bases left in between.

This clonotype was observed at least ten times. This sequence joins TRBV23-1 and TRBJ1-2; D ambiguous. TRBV23-1 is an ORF, with its function uncertain. V lost 5 bases and J lost 4, with 23 bases in between. The CDR3 length is 17 residues. CDR3 amino acids: CASSGVELRRKTYGYTF. The CDR3 coding sequence is TGCGCCAGCAGTGGAGTGGAGCTACGCAGAAAGACCTATGGCTACACCTTC.

This clonotype was counted many times. This chain connects TRBV3-1 to TRBJ2-3; 7 nucleotides agree with TRBD2. The ends lost 4 bases at V and 2 bases at J; junction bases unmatched: 9. CDR3 length: 16 residues. Per germline, CDR1 LGHDT and CDR2 YNNKEL (reference sequence). As DNA, the CDR3 is TGTGCCAGCAGCCCTCCTCTAGCGGAAATCACAGATACGCAGTATTTT. Encoded protein: CASSPPLAEITDTQYF.

On this clonotype itself: A clone one base away is much larger, so this may be a read error. V gene TRBV3-1 combines with J gene TRBJ1-2; no reliable D call. This CDR3 is built from 17 residues. V lost 5 bases to trimming and J lost 4 bases, with 23 bases between them. The germline V gene has CDR1 LGHDT and CDR2 YNNKEL (reference sequence). CDR3 sequence (DNA): TGTGCCAGCAGCATGTTAATCACCCTTCGAAAGACCTATGGCTACACCTTC. The encoded protein is CASSMLITLRKTYGYTF.

This clonotype occurred many times. V is TRBV2 and J is TRBJ2-7; D remains unclear. Germline V CDR1 and CDR2: SNHLY, FYNNEI. This CDR3 is built from 12 residues. V lost 6 bases, J lost 2 bases, and 8 bases lay in between. CDR3 loop: CASSPSPYEQYF. The CDR3 coding sequence is TGTGCCAGCAGCCCGTCCCCCTACGAGCAGTACTTC.

This clonotype was seen many times. The V gene is TRBV8-2, the J gene TRBJ2-6. TRBV8-2 is a known pseudogene. The CDR3 loop spans 17 amino acids. In DNA, the CDR3 is TGTGGCATAGGAAAGAGGATAACACAAAGTCGGGCCAACGTCCTGACTTTC. Its translation: CGIGKRITQSRANVLTF.

This clonotype was recorded a few times. The chain has TRBV7-2 and TRBJ1-2, with D possibly being TRBD1 (5 bases). This CDR3 comprises 14 residues. V lost 5 bases, J lost 3 bases, and 13 bases lay in between. Germline-derived CDR1 and CDR2 are SGHTA and FQGNSA. CDR3 DNA sequence: TGTGCCAGCAGCCCCGCCCGGGGACACTATGGCTACACCTTC. Translated, it gives CASSPARGHYGYTF.

Note on this clonotype: Just one base apart from a much larger clone, this may be a read error. The J gene is TRBJ1-2, the V gene TRBV20-1, with 9 bases that match TRBD1. The V gene end was trimmed by 6 bases and the J gene end by 7 bases; junction bases not matched to a gene: 18. The CDR3 runs to 16 residues. The germline gives CDR1 DFQATT, CDR2 SNEGSKA (reference sequence). CDR3 region: CSAKMVSFGTGCGYTF. Written as DNA, the CDR3 is TGCAGTGCCAAGATGGTTTCGTTTGGGACAGGGTGTGGCTACACCTTC.

At least ten counts were recorded for this clonotype. The gene calls are TRBV12-5 and TRBJ1-2; TRBD1 matches at 7 bases. Germline V gene sequence: CDR1 LGHNT, CDR2 FRNRAP. The CDR3 has 12 amino acids. V lost 1 base, J lost 13 bases, and 6 bases stayed unmatched. CDR3: CASGLGQGKGTF. The CDR3 DNA is TGTGCTAGTGGTTTGGGACAGGGAAAAGGCACCTTC.

This sequence joins TRBV7-9 and TRBJ2-1, with D unresolved. The CDR3 is 12 residues long. V lost 5 bases and J lost 5, with 7 bases in between. Germline-derived CDR1 and CDR2 are SEHNR and FQNEAQ (reference sequence). The CDR3 nucleotides are TGTGCCAGCAGCACCACCAACAATGAGCAGTTCTTC. It specifies CASSTTNNEQFF.

In regard to this clonotype: A clone one base away is much larger, so this may be a read error. This chain joins TRBV28 and TRBJ2-2, with 7 bases identical to TRBD1. The CDR3 sequence is 13 residues long. Germline V gives CDR1 MDHEN, CDR2 SYDVKM. The CDR3 DNA follows: TGTGCCAGCAGCAACAGGGGCACCGGGGAGCTGCTTTTT. This codes for CASSNRGTGELLF.

The sample holds many counts of this clonotype. This chain joins TRBV6-5 and TRBJ1-2; D call uncertain. The CDR3 length is 17 residues. Trimming took 5 bases from V and 4 from J, leaving 23 bases between them. CDR1 and CDR2 (germline): MNHEY, SVGAGI. DNA for the CDR3: TGTGCCAGCAGTCCGCTCGAGGAATGTAGAAAGACCTATGGCTACACCTTC. Translated: CASSPLEECRKTYGYTF.

With regard to this clonotype: It may be a read error: a sequence one base away is much more abundant. The CDR3 is CASSPSGQSYGQYF. As DNA, the CDR3 is TGTGCCAGCTCCCCTTCGGGACAGTCCTACGGGCAGTACTTC. The chain couples TRBV18 to TRBJ2-7, with 7 positions matching TRBD1. Germline lookup yields CDR1 KGHSH and CDR2 LQKENI. The CDR3 is 14 residues long. The entire variable domain, with the rest obtained from reference TRBV18 and TRBJ2-7, is as follows: NAGVMQNPRHLVRRRGQEARLRCSPMKGHSHVYWYRQLPEEGLKFMVYLQKENIIDESGMPKERFSAEFPKEGPSILRIQQVVRGDSAAYFCASSPSGQSYGQYFGPGTRLTVT.

As regards this clonotype: A much larger clone sits a single nucleotide away, making a read error possible. This rearrangement joins TRBV3-1 to TRBJ2-2; D is possibly TRBD1 (5 bases). The germline gives CDR1 LGHDT, CDR2 YNNKEL (reference sequence). This CDR3 region has 18 residues. The V end was cut by 5 bases, the J end by 5 bases, with 24 bases between. The CDR3 sequence: CASSGANPISDLTGELFF. Here the CDR3 DNA reads TGTGCCAGCAGCGGGGCTAATCCCATTTCAGACTTGACCGGGGAGCTGTTTTTT.

This clonotype showed up just a few times. This chain joins TRBV30 and TRBJ1-5; D is perhaps TRBD1 (5 bases). Looked up from germline, CDR1 is GTSNPN and CDR2 is SVGIG (reference sequence). The CDR3 sequence is 15 residues long. V dropped 2 bases and J dropped 10 bases, with 21 bases sitting between them. This chain's CDR3 is CAWSSRAGQAEPQHF. CDR3 nucleotide sequence: TGTGCCTGGAGTTCCCGCGCCGGACAAGCCGAACCCCAGCATTTT. Filled out from reference TRBV30 and TRBJ1-5, the complete variable domain reads SQTIHQWPATLVQPVGSPLSLECTVEGTSNPNLYWYRQAAGRGLQLLFYSVGIGQISSEVPQNLSASRPQDRQFILSSKKLLLSDSGFYLCAWSSRAGQAEPQHFGDGTRLSIL.

Turning to this clonotype: A much larger clone differs from this one at a single base, so this may be a read error. The chain links TRBV3-1 to TRBJ2-5; weak D call: TRBD2 (5 bases). The length of the CDR3 is 17 residues. Germline loops: CDR1 LGHDT, CDR2 YNNKEL (reference sequence). CDR3 in amino acids: CAGSGDGPISFSETQYF. CDR3 nucleotide sequence: TGTGCCGGCAGCGGAGATGGTCCCATTTCTTTCTCTGAGACCCAGTACTTC.

This clonotype has more than one count but fewer than ten. The V gene is TRBV20-1, the J gene TRBJ2-3; 12 bases align to TRBD2. The length of the CDR3 is 16 residues. Germline V lookup: CDR1 DFQATT, CDR2 SNEGSKA (reference sequence). The ends lost 6 bases at V and 5 bases at J; junction bases unmatched: 12. The CDR3 spells CSATTRLAGELDTQYF. The CDR3 DNA reads TGCAGTGCCACGACCCGACTAGCGGGAGAGTTAGATACGCAGTATTTT.

At least ten counts were recorded for this clonotype. This chain connects TRBV8-2 to TRBJ1-2. TRBV8-2 is tagged as a pseudogene. This CDR3 is 16 amino acids long. The CDR3 sequence: CGSLPSDSRKTYGYTF. DNA for the CDR3: TGTGGCAGTCTACCATCTGATAGCCGAAAGACCTATGGCTACACCTTC.

This chain links TRBV18 with TRBJ2-3; D possibly matches TRBD1 or TRBD2 (5 bases each). The CDR3 runs 15 residues. CDR1 and CDR2 (germline): KGHSH, LQKENI. Between the trimmed V and J ends, which lost 5 bases and 1 base, there was a span of 13 bases. This CDR3 reads CASSSLGAGTDTQYF. The CDR3 DNA follows: TGTGCCAGCTCATCCCTCGGGGCAGGCACAGATACGCAGTATTTT.

The rearrangement uses TRBV24-1 and TRBJ2-1; no reliable D call. V shed 8 bases and J shed 7 bases, with 11 bases lying between them. Germline CDR1 reads KGHDR; CDR2 reads SFDVKD. CDR3 length: 12 amino acids. The CDR3 is CATTQIGNEQFF. The CDR3 DNA reads TGTGCCACCACGCAGATAGGGAATGAGCAGTTCTTC.

This clonotype was recorded at least ten times. The genes are TRBV9 and TRBJ2-1, with 10 bases matching TRBD1. The CDR3 has 16 amino acids. Germline assignment: CDR1 SGDLS and CDR2 YYNGEE. V was clipped by 4 bases and J by 8 bases; unmatched bases: 12. The CDR3 loop reads CASSTPGTGVFHEQFF. CDR3 bases: TGTGCCAGCAGCACACCGGGGACAGGGGTTTTCCATGAGCAGTTCTTC.

This clonotype has at least ten counts. The rearrangement links TRBV20-1 to TRBJ1-2; D is uncertain. The CDR3 is 16 residues long. Trimming removed 5 bases at V and 4 bases at J, with 23 bases between. Germline CDR1 DFQATT, CDR2 SNEGSKA (reference sequence). The DNA for the CDR3 is TGCAGTGCTGGCGGTGGGCTGTTTCGAAAGACCTATGGCTACACCTTC. Its translation: CSAGGGLFRKTYGYTF.

This clonotype has a single count. An end of the junction differs from the germline gene, which may be a read error. The V call is TRBV10-1, the J call TRBJ1-2; D perhaps matches TRBD1 (6 bases). CDR1 WNHNN and CDR2 SYGVQD come from the germline V gene (reference sequence). CDR3 length equals 17 residues. The CDR3 loop reads CTSSGQSRSRKTYGYTF. Written as DNA, the CDR3 is TGCACCAGCAGTGGACAGTCAAGATCGCGAAAGACCTATGGCTACACCTTC.

The chain has TRBV28 and TRBJ2-7; D call uncertain. This CDR3 is 13 amino acids long. Germline values: CDR1 MDHEN, CDR2 SYDVKM. The CDR3 nucleotides are TGTGTCGGCAGTTTAGAACTCTCCTACGAGCAGTACTTC. It encodes CVGSLELSYEQYF.

This clonotype appeared many times. The V gene is TRBV11-2, the J gene TRBJ1-2, with 7 bases matching TRBD1. V gave up 5 bases and J gave up 7 bases; unmatched junction bases: 7. CDR3 size: 13 residues. Germline CDR1 is SGHAT and CDR2 is FQNNGV. CDR3 sequence: CASSRLDRAGYTF. The CDR3 DNA reads TGTGCCAGCAGCCGCCTCGACAGGGCTGGCTACACCTTC.

This clonotype was counted many times. The chain couples TRBV20-1 to TRBJ2-7, with D possibly matching TRBD2 (6 bases). The CDR3 consists of 17 residues. Per the germline V gene, CDR1 is DFQATT and CDR2 is SNEGSKA (reference sequence). V lost 0 bases, J lost 0 bases, and 18 bases lay in between. In DNA form, the CDR3 reads TGCAGTGCTAGAGATGAAGGCACTAGCCTATACTCCTACGAGCAGTACTTC. Translated: CSARDEGTSLYSYEQYF.

A note on this clonotype: A much more abundant neighbour one base away suggests this may be a read error. The chain combines TRBV12-3 or TRBV12-4 with TRBJ1-2; unclear D gene. CDR3 size: 17 residues. In nucleotides, the CDR3 is TGTGCCAGCAGTAACGTTCGCAGCTTCCGAAAGACCTATGGCTACATCTTC. It yields the protein CASSNVRSFRKTYGYIF.

This clonotype appeared many times. The gene calls are TRBV11-2 and TRBJ2-1; TRBD2 aligns across 8 bases. The germline V gene encodes CDR1 SGHAT and CDR2 FQNNGV. The V segment lost 5 bases and the J segment 4 bases; nucleotides outside the gene matches: 7. The CDR3 runs 15 residues. CDR3 loop: CASSAGGGSYNEQFF. The CDR3 region has the DNA TGTGCCAGCAGCGCGGGGGGAGGTTCTTACAATGAGCAGTTCTTC. Full variable domain (missing parts from reference TRBV11-2 and TRBJ2-1): EAGVAQSPRYKIIEKRQSVAFWCNPISGHATLYWYQQILGQGPKLLIQFQNNGVVDDSQLPKDRFSAERLKGVDSTLKIQPAKLEDSAVYLCASSAGGGSYNEQFFGPGTRLTVL.

This clonotype has just a few counts. The chain links TRBV7-4 to TRBJ1-2, with no clear D. The CDR3 runs to 17 residues. Germline V gene data show CDR1 as SGHVT and CDR2 as SQSDAQ. The V end was cut by 3 bases, the J end by 4 bases, with 21 bases between. DNA of the CDR3: TGTGCCAGCAGCTTTTTTGTTTCAGCTCGAAAGACCTATGGCTACACCTTC. It specifies CASSFFVSARKTYGYTF.

This clonotype was recorded at least ten times. This rearrangement joins TRBV2 to TRBJ2-7, with D unresolved. Germline V gene data show CDR1 as SNHLY and CDR2 as FYNNEI. The CDR3 is 12 residues long. V lost 7 bases and J 0 bases, leaving 7 bases between the germline ends. CDR3: CASTGISYEQYF. CDR3 sequence (DNA): TGTGCCAGCACAGGCATCTCCTACGAGCAGTACTTC.

This clonotype appeared once. A much larger clone lies a single base off, so this may be a read error. The V gene is TRBV5-4, the J gene TRBJ1-1, with D uncertain. Trimming left V 6 bases short and J 1 base short, with 13 bases between. The CDR3 sequence is 14 residues long. CDR1 is SGHNT, CDR2 YYREEE, per germline (reference sequence). CDR3 coding DNA: TGTGCCAGCAACCTGGAGTGGAGGAACACTGAAGCTTTCTTT. Residues: CASNLEWRNTEAFF.

This clonotype was counted ten times or more. The CDR3: CASSSGVGYGYTF. The CDR3 nucleotides are TGTGCCAGCAGCTCTGGGGTAGGCTATGGCTACACCTTC. The rearrangement links TRBV5-5 to TRBJ1-2; D not certain. CDR1 and CDR2 from the germline V gene are SGHKS and YYEKEE (reference sequence). Trimming took off 3 bases at V and 4 bases at J, with 10 bases between the two ends. CDR3 length: 13 residues.